This entry lists 7 T cell receptor beta chains sequenced from one sample in a study of cytomegalovirus exposure and HLA in healthy donors. PCR employed 60 Vbeta and 13 Jbeta primers. The data were produced by immunoSEQ multiplex PCR, yet TCRdb's version contains in-frame clones alone and is incomplete. Found here are 80,000 to 130,000 clones, 65% to 75% of them singletons; the top ten hold around 5%. Sequencing was performed on PBMCs. These receptors all come from a woman aged 18-35 years in good health and CMV-seropositive.

The chain carries TRBV28 and TRBJ2-1, with 7 bases aligning to TRBD2. Germline values: CDR1 MDHEN, CDR2 SYDVKM. V trimming: 5 bases; J trimming: 6 bases; junction bases outside the gene matches: 16. CDR3 length: 17 amino acids. The CDR3 region has the DNA TGTGCCAGCAGTCCGCGTTGGGGTAGCGGGCTCCCCAATGAGCAGTTCTTC. Amino acid sequence: CASSPRWGSGLPNEQFF.

The chain uses TRBV7-2 and TRBJ2-3; D might be TRBD2 (5 bases). The ends were cut back, 5 bases at V and 1 base at J, with 13 bases in the middle. This CDR3 region has 15 residues. Looked up from germline, CDR1 is SGHTA and CDR2 is FQGNSA. CDR3 sequence (DNA): TGTGCCAGCAGCCCCAGCGGCCAGGGCACAGATACGCAGTATTTT. As protein: CASSPSGQGTDTQYF.

The chain links TRBV5-8 to TRBJ2-1; the D gene is possibly TRBD2 (5 bases). Trimming took 0 bases from V and 5 from J, leaving 15 bases between them. Germline CDR1 SGHTS, CDR2 YDEGEE. CDR3 size: 16 residues. CDR3 DNA: TGTGCCAGCAGCTTGGCTCGGTGGACTGAGCACAATGAGCAGTTCTTC. The encoded protein is CASSLARWTEHNEQFF. The full variable domain, completed using reference TRBV5-8 and TRBJ2-1, is EAGVTQSPTHLIKTRGQQATLRCSPISGHTSVYWYQQALGLGLQFLLWYDEGEERNRGNFPPRFSGRQFPNYSSELNVNALELEDSALYLCASSLARWTEHNEQFFGPGTRLTVL.

V and J are TRBV5-6 and TRBJ2-2, with 8 bases aligning to TRBD2. J lost 6 bases, V lost 2 bases, and 9 bases had no gene match. This CDR3 contains 16 residues. Germline values: CDR1 SGHDT, CDR2 YYEEEE. This CDR3 reads CASSLFVREGPGELFF. In DNA, the CDR3 is TGTGCCAGCAGCTTATTTGTCCGGGAGGGGCCCGGGGAGCTGTTTTTT.

The chain carries TRBV6-5 and TRBJ2-1; 11 bases line up with TRBD1. CDR3 length equals 15 residues. Germline V lookup: CDR1 MNHEY, CDR2 SVGAGI. Trimming took 2 bases from V and 6 from J; bases not matched to a gene: 3. The CDR3 DNA is TGTGCCAGCAGTTACGACGGGACAGGGGGCAATGAGCAGTTCTTC. Translated, it gives CASSYDGTGGNEQFF.

The chain carries TRBV6-1 and TRBJ2-2; perhaps TRBD2 as D (6 bases). This CDR3 has 15 residues. Germline V CDR1 and CDR2: MNHNS, SASEGT. Trimming pared 7 bases from V and 1 base from J, leaving 13 bases between. As DNA, the CDR3 is TGTGCCAGCACAGGCGGCGGGATGAACACCGGGGAGCTGTTTTTT. It encodes CASTGGGMNTGELFF.

The CDR3 loop reads CASSLANRDTGELFF. CDR3 DNA sequence: TGCGCCAGCAGCTTGGCAAACAGGGACACCGGGGAGCTGTTTTTT. The chain carries TRBV5-1 and TRBJ2-2; D possibly corresponds to TRBD1 (6 bases). The V gene lost 0 bases and the J gene lost 3 bases, with 9 bases spanning the gap. The CDR3 runs to 15 residues. Germline-derived CDR1 and CDR2 are SGHRS and YFSETQ.